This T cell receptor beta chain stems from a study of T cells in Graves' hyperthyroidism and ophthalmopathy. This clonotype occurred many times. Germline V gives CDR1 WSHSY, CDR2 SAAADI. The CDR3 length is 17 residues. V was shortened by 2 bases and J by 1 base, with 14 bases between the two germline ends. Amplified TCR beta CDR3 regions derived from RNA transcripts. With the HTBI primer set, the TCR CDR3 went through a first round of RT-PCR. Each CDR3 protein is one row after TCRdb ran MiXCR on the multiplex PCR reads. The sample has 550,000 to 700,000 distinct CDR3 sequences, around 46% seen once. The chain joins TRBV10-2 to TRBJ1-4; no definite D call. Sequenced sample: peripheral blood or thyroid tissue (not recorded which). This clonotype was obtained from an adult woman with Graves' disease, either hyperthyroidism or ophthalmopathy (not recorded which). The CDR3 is CASSETPQALTNEKLFF. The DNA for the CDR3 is TGCGCCAGCAGTGAGACACCTCAGGCACTAACTAATGAAAAACTGTTTTTT.